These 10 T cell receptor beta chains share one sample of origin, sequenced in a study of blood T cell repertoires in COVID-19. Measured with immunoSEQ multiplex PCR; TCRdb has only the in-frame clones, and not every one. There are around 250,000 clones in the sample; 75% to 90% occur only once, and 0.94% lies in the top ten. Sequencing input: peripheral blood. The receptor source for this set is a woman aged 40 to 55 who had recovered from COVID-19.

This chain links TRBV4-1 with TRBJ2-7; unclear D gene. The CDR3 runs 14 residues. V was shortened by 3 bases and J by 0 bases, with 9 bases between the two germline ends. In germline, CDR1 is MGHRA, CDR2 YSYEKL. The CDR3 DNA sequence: TGCGCCAGCAGCCAGGCTGGCATCTCCTACGAGCAGTACTTC. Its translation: CASSQAGISYEQYF.

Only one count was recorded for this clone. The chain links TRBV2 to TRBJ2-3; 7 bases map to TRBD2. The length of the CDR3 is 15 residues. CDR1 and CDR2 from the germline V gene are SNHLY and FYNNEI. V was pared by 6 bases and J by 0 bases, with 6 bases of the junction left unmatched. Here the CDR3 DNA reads TGTGCCAGCAGAGGACTAGGAACTAGCACAGATACGCAGTATTTT. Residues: CASRGLGTSTDTQYF.

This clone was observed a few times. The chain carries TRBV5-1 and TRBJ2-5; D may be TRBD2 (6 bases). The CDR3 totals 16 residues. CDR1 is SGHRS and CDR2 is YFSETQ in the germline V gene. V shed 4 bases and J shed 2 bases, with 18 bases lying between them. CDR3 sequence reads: CASSGTLRGSQETQYF. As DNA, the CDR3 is TGCGCCAGCAGCGGGACTTTGAGGGGAAGTCAAGAGACCCAGTACTTC. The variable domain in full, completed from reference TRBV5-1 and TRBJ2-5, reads KAGVTQTPRYLIKTRGQQVTLSCSPISGHRSVSWYQQTPGQGLQFLFEYFSETQRNKGNFPGRFSGRQFSNSRSEMNVSTLELGDSALYLCASSGTLRGSQETQYFGPGTRLLVL.

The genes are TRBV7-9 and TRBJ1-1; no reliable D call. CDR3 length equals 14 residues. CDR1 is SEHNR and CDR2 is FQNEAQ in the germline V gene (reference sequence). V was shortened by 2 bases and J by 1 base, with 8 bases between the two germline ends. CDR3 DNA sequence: TGTGCCAGCAGCTTAAACGGTTCGAACACTGAAGCTTTCTTT. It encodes CASSLNGSNTEAFF. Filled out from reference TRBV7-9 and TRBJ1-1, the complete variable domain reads DTGVSQNPRHKITKRGQNVTFRCDPISEHNRLYWYRQTLGQGPEFLTYFQNEAQLEKSRLLSDRFSAERPKGSFSTLEIQRTEQGDSAMYLCASSLNGSNTEAFFGQGTRLTVV.

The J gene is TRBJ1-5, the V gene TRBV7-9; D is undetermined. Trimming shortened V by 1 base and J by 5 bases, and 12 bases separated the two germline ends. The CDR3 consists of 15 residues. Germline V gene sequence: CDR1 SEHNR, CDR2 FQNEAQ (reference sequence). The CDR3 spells CASSLDDPIDQPQHF. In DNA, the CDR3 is TGTGCCAGCAGCTTAGACGATCCTATTGATCAGCCCCAGCATTTT.

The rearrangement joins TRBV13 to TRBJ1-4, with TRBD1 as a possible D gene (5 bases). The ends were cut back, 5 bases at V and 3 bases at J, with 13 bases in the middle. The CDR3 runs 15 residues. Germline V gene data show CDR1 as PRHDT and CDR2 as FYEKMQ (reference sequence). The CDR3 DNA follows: TGTGCCAGCAGCCGGCACAGGCCCTCTAATGAAAAACTGTTTTTT. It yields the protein CASSRHRPSNEKLFF.

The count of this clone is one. Written as DNA, the CDR3 is TGCGCCAGCAGTTTGACTAGCGCCACCGGGGAGCTGTTTTTT. This translates into CASSLTSATGELFF. The chain links TRBV5-1 to TRBJ2-2; TRBD2 agrees at 8 bases. The ends lost 5 bases at V and 4 bases at J; junction bases unmatched: 4. CDR3 size: 14 residues. Looked up from germline, CDR1 is SGHRS and CDR2 is YFSETQ.

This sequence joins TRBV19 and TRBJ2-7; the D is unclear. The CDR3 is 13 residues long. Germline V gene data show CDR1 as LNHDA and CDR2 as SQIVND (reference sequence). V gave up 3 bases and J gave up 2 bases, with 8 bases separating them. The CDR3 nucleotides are TGTGCCAGTAGTATGGGCTTCACCTACGAGCAGTACTTC. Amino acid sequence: CASSMGFTYEQYF.

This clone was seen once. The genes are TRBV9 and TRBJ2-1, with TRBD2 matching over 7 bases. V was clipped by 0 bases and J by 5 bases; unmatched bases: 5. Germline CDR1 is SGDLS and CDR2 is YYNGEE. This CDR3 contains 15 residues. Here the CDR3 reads CASSVAGLDHNEQFF. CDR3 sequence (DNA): TGTGCCAGCAGCGTAGCCGGACTAGATCACAATGAGCAGTTCTTC. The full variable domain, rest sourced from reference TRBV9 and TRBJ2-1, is DSGVTQTPKHLITATGQRVTLRCSPRSGDLSVYWYQQSLDQGLQFLIQYYNGEERAKGNILERFSAQQFPDLHSELNLSSLELGDSALYFCASSVAGLDHNEQFFGPGTRLTVL.

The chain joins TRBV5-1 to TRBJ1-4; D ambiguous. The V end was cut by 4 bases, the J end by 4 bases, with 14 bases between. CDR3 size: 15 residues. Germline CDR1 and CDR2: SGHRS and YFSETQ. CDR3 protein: CASSLKPGVNEKLFF. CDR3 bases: TGCGCCAGCAGCCTGAAACCGGGAGTTAATGAAAAACTGTTTTTT.